This TCR beta chain was recovered during a study of T cells in localized non-small cell lung cancer. Sequencing used immunoSEQ multiplex PCR; TCRdb keeps in-frame clones, though not all of them. The sample includes some 82,000 clones, over 60% of them seen just once. CDR3 length equals 11 residues. Trimming took 6 bases from V and 4 from J, leaving 7 bases between them. Germline V gives CDR1 SGHTS, CDR2 YDEGEE. Sequenced here: PBMCs, sampled before any cancer treatment. The receptor was isolated from a man aged 40-75 years with stage II squamous cell lung carcinoma. V usage is TRBV5-8 and J usage is TRBJ1-2; no definite D call. The CDR3 loop is CASTWGYGYTF. CDR3 DNA: TGTGCCAGCACGTGGGGCTATGGCTACACCTTC.